This T cell receptor beta chain was sequenced in a study of blood T cell repertoires in COVID-19. On the study more broadly: Acute and convalescent COVID-19 samples came from the United States, Italy and Spain. PBMCs, B-cell-depleted T cells, or T cells provided the cDNA or gDNA that made up the material.

The CDR3 loop spans 15 amino acids. The germline V gene has CDR1 MGHRA and CDR2 YSYEKL. Trimming shortened V by 4 bases and J by 0 bases, and 11 bases separated the two germline ends. Original processing notes: Amplification from reference gene primers served as the basis for estimated nucleated cell counts. Using immunoSEQ multiplex PCR, the repertoire was profiled, and TCRdb retains in-frame clones only, with some absent. V and J calls and clone size follow that table, whereas D and trimming were derived from the DNA. The sample has under 300,000 clones; around 87% are singletons. This chain uses TRBV4-1 with TRBJ2-3, with D uncertain. This sequence originates from a man between 60 and 75 years old who had recovered from COVID-19. Source material: peripheral blood. The CDR3, as DNA: TGCGCCAGCAGCCCTGCGGAGCAGAGCACAGATACGCAGTATTTT. Protein product: CASSPAEQSTDTQYF.